This entry concerns a single TCR beta chain. This record belongs to a study of blood T cell repertoires in COVID-19. Per the authors' pipeline: Amplifying reference gene primers gave estimates of nucleated cell counts. The table came from immunoSEQ multiplex PCR; TCRdb's copy has only in-frame clones and leaves some out. That table furnishes V, J and clone size, whereas the DNA furnished D and trimming. Of about 110,000 clones in the sample, 85% were seen once. With 3 bases removed from V and 8 bases from J, the gap between germline ends came to 16 bases. Germline V gives CDR1 MNHEY, CDR2 SMNVEV (reference sequence). The CDR3 totals 14 residues.

The V and J genes are TRBV27 and TRBJ1-2, with D unresolved. This clonotype was obtained from a human donor in a cohort sampled during active COVID-19. The sample taken for sequencing was peripheral blood. The CDR3 sequence: CASSFSLNAGGYTF. CDR3 sequence (DNA): TGTGCCAGCAGTTTTTCACTAAACGCGGGGGGCTACACCTTC.